This T cell receptor (beta chain) is drawn from a study of blood T cells in healthy people across ages. The second PCR ran roughly 7 to 11 cycles with a sample-barcoded 5' primer and J-beta primers. From the 5' RACE reads, TCRdb called clonotypes with MiXCR, one entry per CDR3 protein. The data show approximately 1,000,000 distinct CDR3 sequences, more than 35% seen once. Individuals who donated were healthy Caucasians from Russia aged roughly 6 to 100. Each sample provided at least 6 micrograms of extracted total RNA. This clonotype has only a few counts. Antigen: not known. The study, taken as a whole, reports: Age showed a roughly linear inverse relationship with TCR beta diversity per million T cells. PBMC samples, being unsorted, prevented any conclusive comparison of naive and antigen-experienced cells.

Germline assignment: CDR1 MNHEY and CDR2 SMNVEV (reference sequence). The V gene end was trimmed by 5 bases and the J gene end by 0 bases; junction bases not matched to a gene: 7. The CDR3 runs 16 residues. The chain combines TRBV27 with TRBJ2-7; TRBD2 agrees at 10 bases. The clonotype comes from a woman in her sixties in good health. The specimen sequenced was blood. DNA of the CDR3: TGTGCCAGCAGTCCCTTAGCGGGGGGAAGCTCCTACGAGCAGTACTTC. Translated: CASSPLAGGSSYEQYF.